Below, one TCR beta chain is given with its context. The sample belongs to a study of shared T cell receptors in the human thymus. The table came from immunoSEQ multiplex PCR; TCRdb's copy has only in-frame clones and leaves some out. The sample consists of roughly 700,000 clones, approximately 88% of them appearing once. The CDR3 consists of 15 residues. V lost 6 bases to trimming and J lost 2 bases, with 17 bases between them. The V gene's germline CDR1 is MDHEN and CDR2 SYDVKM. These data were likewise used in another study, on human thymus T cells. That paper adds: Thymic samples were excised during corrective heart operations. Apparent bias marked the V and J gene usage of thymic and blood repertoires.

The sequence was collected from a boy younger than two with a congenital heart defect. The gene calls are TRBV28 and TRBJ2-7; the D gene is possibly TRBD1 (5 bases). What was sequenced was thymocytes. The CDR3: CASREQVTLAYEQYF. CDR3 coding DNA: TGTGCCAGCAGAGAACAGGTTACCCTAGCCTACGAGCAGTACTTC.